These 8 T cell receptor beta chains came from one sample sequenced in a study of CD8 T cells in Susac syndrome. RNA amounts of about 0.5 to 1 ug underwent reverse transcription with random hexamers. TCRdb called the immunoSEQ multiplex PCR reads again in MiXCR, with one record for every CDR3 protein. This repertoire shows 150,000 to 200,000 distinct CDR3 sequences, around 95% found once; its top ten account for 0.15% to 0.2%. Sequencing input: CD8+ T cells from PBMCs. These receptors all stem from a human donor with Susac syndrome.

The chain employs TRBV29-1 and TRBJ2-7, with 10 positions matching TRBD1. The CDR3 is made up of 15 amino acids. J lost 6 bases, V lost 5 bases, and 13 bases had no gene match. In germline, CDR1 is SQVTM, CDR2 ANQGSEA. CDR3 amino acids: CSVPRVDRGSGEQYF. The CDR3 bases are TGCAGCGTTCCCCGCGTGGACAGGGGGAGCGGCGAGCAGTACTTC.

The chain joins TRBV30 to TRBJ1-1, with D hard to call. CDR1 and CDR2 from the germline V gene are GTSNPN and SVGIG (reference sequence). V lost 0 bases and J 0 bases, leaving 14 bases between the germline ends. This CDR3 contains 16 residues. CDR3 bases: TGTGCCTGGAGTGTACTTGCAGAACACATGAACACTGAAGCTTTCTTT. It codes for CAWSVLAEHMNTEAFF.

The chain uses TRBV19 and TRBJ1-5; no clear D gene. Trimming removed 5 bases from V and 0 bases from J, with 8 bases in between. CDR3 size: 14 residues. The germline CDR1 and CDR2 sequences are LNHDA and SQIVND (reference sequence). The CDR3 DNA follows: TGTGCCAGTAGTTACCAGTCTAGCAATCAGCCCCAGCATTTT. This gives the protein CASSYQSSNQPQHF. Drawing the rest from reference TRBV19 and TRBJ1-5, the complete variable domain is DGGITQSPKYLFRKEGQNVTLSCEQNLNHDAMYWYRQDPGQGLRLIYYSQIVNDFQKGDIAEGYSVSREKKESFPLTVTSAQKNPTAFYLCASSYQSSNQPQHFGDGTRLSIL.

This clonotype was seen a single time. The chain uses TRBV2 and TRBJ2-2; D is possibly TRBD2 (6 bases). Germline lookup yields CDR1 SNHLY and CDR2 FYNNEI. The CDR3 length is 17 residues. Trimming took off 0 bases at V and 6 bases at J, with 17 bases between the two ends. As DNA, the CDR3 is TGTGCCAGCAGTGAAGCGCTTCTTACGGGAGCTCCCGGGGAGCTGTTTTTT. This encodes CASSEALLTGAPGELFF.

The chain joins TRBV3-1 to TRBJ1-1; 9 nucleotides match TRBD1. This CDR3 has 14 amino acids. Germline values: CDR1 LGHDT, CDR2 YNNKEL (reference sequence). With V trimmed by 4 bases and J by 5 bases, 5 bases remained unmatched. The chain's CDR3 is CASSRKTGGTEAFF. The CDR3 DNA reads as TGTGCCAGCAGCCGAAAGACAGGGGGAACTGAAGCTTTCTTT.

In this sample, this clonotype turned up once. The J gene is TRBJ2-1, the V gene TRBV4-1, with 10 bases lining up with TRBD2. The ends lost 2 bases at V and 7 bases at J; junction bases unmatched: 8. This CDR3 is 16 amino acids long. CDR1 is MGHRA, CDR2 YSYEKL, per germline. CDR3 protein: CASSQMGAGGINEQFF. CDR3 coding DNA: TGCGCCAGCAGCCAAATGGGAGCGGGAGGGATTAATGAGCAGTTCTTC.

J is TRBJ1-1 and V is TRBV4-1; a possible D gene is TRBD1 (5 bases). The V end lost 1 base, the J end lost 3 bases, and 9 bases lay between the germline ends. The CDR3 consists of 14 residues. Germline V gene lookup returns CDR1 MGHRA and CDR2 YSYEKL. CDR3 region: CASSQGGRYTEAFF. DNA of the CDR3: TGCGCCAGCAGCCAAGGGGGGAGGTACACTGAAGCTTTCTTT.

This sequence joins TRBV30 and TRBJ2-5, with a weak D call TRBD1 (5 bases). Trimming removed 0 bases at V and 1 base at J, with 9 bases between. Germline V gene sequence: CDR1 GTSNPN, CDR2 SVGIG (reference sequence). This CDR3 region has 14 residues. Here the CDR3 reads CAWSVQDTQETQYF. For the CDR3, the DNA is TGTGCCTGGAGTGTACAGGACACCCAAGAGACCCAGTACTTC.